This T cell receptor beta chain was captured in a study of cytomegalovirus exposure and HLA in healthy donors (dated by TCRdb to the late 2010s). Study-level background: An earlier analysis of some 500 of the donors reported 276 Gb of sequence data and some 120 million unique TCR beta sequences from some 180 million T cells. Roughly 300 gigabases of sequencing data and 70 million to 85 million unique TCR sequences were included in an early release covering about 620 HLA-typed donors. The genetic ancestry cluster associated with self-reported Caucasian donors included about four fifths of the approximately 410 genotyped donors. The study was designed to test whether signatures of past pathogen exposure could be identified by cataloging public T cell receptors. The study used immunosequencing to profile the T cell repertoires of about 670 subjects and linked those repertoires to cytomegalovirus serostatus. A separate validation cohort of 90 to 150 different subjects was used in addition to the approximately 640-subject first cohort. To predict cytomegalovirus infection status, the study brought together high-throughput TCR immunosequencing, statistical association of individual TCRs with disease status, and machine learning. A later analysis re-examined previously published TCR beta repertoires from 600 to 700 donors and added high-resolution HLA genotyping to investigate patterns of TCR occurrence. In the later analysis, no new phenotypic data were used to find candidate immune exposures; instead, reliance was placed on TCR beta sequences and their occurrence across donors. An earlier analysis of several hundred of the donors applied high-throughput TCR beta sequencing to assess whether each TCR beta V gene segment acted as functional or pseudogenic. Donor age, sex, ethnicity and CMV serostatus were collected together with the repertoire data. A later genetic analysis used genome-wide SNP genotypes for about 65% of the roughly 670 donors, treating that subset as a discovery cohort. Every discovery cohort repertoire had been produced on one sequencing platform. HLA typing included class I and class II loci at four-digit resolution. The number of typed donors differed by locus: about 620-640 for A, B, C, DRB1 and DQB1; some 500 for DQA1; about 600 for DPA1; and around 490 for DPB1. Because of strong linkage in the cohort, roughly 5 DR-DQ haplotypes were treated as single units for association and clustering. On average, about 240,000 unique TCR beta nucleotide sequences were sequenced per donor among roughly 430 genotyped donors of the cohort, with roughly 19% of those sequences being non-productive.

The cohort was made up of several hundred healthy bone marrow donors. At the time of sampling, every cohort member was nominally healthy, though immune exposures that went unrecorded were likely present. The donor was CMV seropositive and belonged to the group of 250 to 300 seropositive cohort members. A peripheral blood sample was collected from each donor, and TCR beta sequencing was performed on peripheral blood mononuclear cells. Genomic DNA extraction from the blood cell samples was performed with the Qiagen DNeasy Blood Extraction Kit. Trimming costs V 4 bases and J 0 bases, and their ends lie 10 bases apart. CDR1 is given as SGHTS and CDR2 as YDEGEE, both from the germline V gene. The CDR3 sequence holds 14 residues, the cysteine and phenylalanine included. Only CDR3 DNA is held: 42 bases, read in frame from base 1. Libraries were built with the immunoSEQ multiplex PCR assay. For the multiplex PCR, a mixture combining 60 forward primers for TCR Vbeta segments and 13 reverse primers for TCR Jbeta segments was used. The CDR3 region of rearranged TCR beta genes was amplified from genomic DNA by a multiplex PCR assay. The amplified TCR beta libraries were sequenced on the Illumina HiSeq System as 87-base-pair reads. Under the source paper's analysis protocol: In a later analysis, some 80 million unique TCR beta chains were counted across the 666 repertoires, and approximately 11 million of these chains were shared by at least two donors. Raw reads were error-corrected and collapsed into unique sequences by a nearest-neighbor algorithm in which closely related sequences were merged to remove PCR and sequencing errors. To assign V, D and J gene segments, CDR3 sequences were aligned to IMGT reference sequences. For a sequence to be retained, at least a six-nucleotide match to both a V gene segment and a J gene segment was required. A rearrangement was called productive if the CDR3 had no stop codons and remained in frame with V and J, and every other rearrangement was called non-productive. CDR3 was defined by IMGT convention, running from the second conserved V-encoded cysteine to the conserved J-encoded phenylalanine. The earlier analysis of 550 to 650 of the donors excluded any sequence lacking an unambiguous match to a single V gene segment. In an earlier analysis of almost 600 of the donors, a V segment was called functional when productive rearrangements were above 56.7%, and segregating when the standard deviation between donors exceeded 5%. A statistical classification framework was developed to diagnose cytomegalovirus status using the catalog of TCR beta chain sequences. A later analysis assigned V and J genes by comparing TCR nucleotide sequences with IMGT/GENE-DB human TR gene sequences. The TCRdist pipeline was used in a later analysis to assign CDR3 sequences and most-parsimonious VDJ recombination scenarios. In a later analysis, every TCR beta chain was defined by the combination of its CDR3 amino acid sequence and its V-gene family, and reads without a unique V-gene family were dropped. As a way to deal with suspected cross-contamination and a sequencing artifact, a later analysis dropped hundreds of nucleotide sequences that were highly shared and had low generation probability. A later analysis calculated a clonal expansion index for each public chain from normalized within-repertoire ranks of inferred template counts. In a later analysis, generation probabilities were computed using a VDJ recombination model fitted to out-of-frame rearrangements, and the results were checked against IGoR. In a later analysis, TCR-TCR, TCR-HLA and TCR-CMV co-occurrence was scored with hypergeometric tests, and a repertoire-size bias correction was applied to TCR pairs. To estimate false discovery rates, a later analysis permuted the HLA or CMV assignments 20 times. In a later analysis, co-occurring TCRs were grouped with DBSCAN, and TCRdist sequence similarity was added when clustering was performed within HLA-allele-positive subsets. Repertoires with fewer than 30,000 or more than 120,000 public chains, plus five repertoires with anomalous nucleotide sharing, were excluded from co-occurrence clustering. The source is immuneACCESS, and TCRdb retained only in-frame sequences with V and J called. Part of the clones is not carried over; for the studies checked, unresolved V genes explain less than half of this, and the remainder is unexplained. The V and J calls and the clone size are those of that table, but D and trimming were determined from the DNA. For this sample the table gives about 45,000 clones, of which about nine tenths were detected only once. The top ten clonotypes cover about 8% of the sample.

In the case of this clone: There is no known antigen for this receptor. Per-nucleotide qualities are absent, and no much larger clonotype sits a single base away.

Beyond this particular receptor, the publication reports: The authors suggested that the approach could potentially be extended to other disease states and immunological phenotypes. Cytomegalovirus status was reported to be diagnosed by the classifier with high specificity and sensitivity in both the original and validation cohorts. Most TCR sequences were seen in very few donors, while some public TCRs were found in many individuals. In vitro tests confirmed that a few of the cytomegalovirus-associated TCR beta chains recognize cytomegalovirus antigens. Several of the top co-occurrence clusters appeared to be linked to parvovirus B19, influenza, CMV and Epstein-Barr virus, according to a later analysis. The sequencing pipeline was judged likely to have produced a cluster of highly shared sequence variants as a technical artifact. In an earlier analysis of around 500 of the donors, most TCR beta V segments appeared in productive rearrangements about 87% or about 30% of the time, broadly matching IMGT annotations. A further reported finding was that TCR beta sequences accurately predicted the HLA-A and HLA-B alleles for most subjects in the first cohort. Because HLA typing was missing for some donors at each locus, association tests included only the typed subset. Compared with equally common non-associated chains, HLA-associated TCR beta chains in a later analysis were more clonally expanded and had lower generation probabilities. In the study, approximately 160 TCR beta chains were listed as associated with cytomegalovirus. In a later analysis, about 17,000 TCR beta sequences were associated with specific HLA alleles at a false discovery rate of 0.05. This cohort had only TCR beta chains sequenced, and the lack of alpha or paired-chain data limited which features could be detected. An association between a missense DCLRE1C variant and V-gene and J-gene trimming of TCR beta chains was found in a later genetic analysis and replicated in an independent cohort. Correlated functional status among segregating V segments might be attributable to linkage disequilibrium, but an unknown experimental factor could not be ruled out. For the cohort, immune exposure information was limited to CMV serostatus. Compared with the approximately 600-donor mean, donors in an Asian-associated ancestry cluster had fewer N-insertions in productive TCRs, according to a later genetic analysis. Assigning TCR associations to individual alleles was difficult when HLA alleles, especially DR and DQ, strongly co-occurred. In a later analysis, TCR association rates were found to vary across HLA loci, with the most associated TCRs seen for DRB1 alleles and the fewest for HLA-C alleles. Some IMGT-functional V segments, including TRBV6-2 and TRBV6-3, could not be told apart with the 87-base-pair reads, so those segments were excluded. A later analysis found that most CMV-associated TCR beta chains appeared HLA-restricted, with HLA associations seemingly driven largely by CMV exposure. Sequencing depth was assumed to be roughly uniform across donors in the presence/absence analyses, though that assumption may not hold. Because counts were too low, about 17 rarely observed V segments, including chromosome 9 orphons, were excluded from the earlier analysis of fewer than 650 of the donors.

The sequenced material came from PBMCs. This clonotype was sampled from a woman aged 40-49 years in good health and CMV-seropositive. The chain links TRBV5-8 with TRBJ1-1; the D gene identity is not certain. CDR3 loop: CASSPTALNTEAFF. At the DNA level, the sequence is TGTGCCAGCAGCCCGACTGCTTTGAACACTGAAGCTTTCTTT.